Sequencing of this TCR beta chain was carried out in a study of OX40 agonist ivuxolimab in advanced cancers. The CDR3 contains 14 residues. V shed 4 bases and J 7 bases; nucleotides not matched to a gene: 8. In germline, CDR1 is SGHTA, CDR2 FQGNSA. Blood got drawn at baseline, again on cycle 4 day 1, and then on cycle 7 day 1. This clone was detected only a few times. The protocol was immunoSEQ multiplex PCR, while the TCRdb copy is restricted to in-frame clones and leaves out a portion. This repertoire shows 40,000 or so clones, around 89% found once; its top ten account for 0.45% to 0.65%. V usage is TRBV7-2 and J usage is TRBJ1-1; 8 bases are a match to TRBD1. The sequence came from an adult with an advanced solid tumor such as melanoma, head and neck, liver or kidney cancer. Source: CD4+ or CD8+ T cells sorted from blood, taken in a trial of the OX40 agonist ivuxolimab. In DNA form, the CDR3 reads TGTGCCAGCAGCTCCTTCAGGGGGCAGATTGAAGCTTTCTTT. Translation gives CASSSFRGQIEAFF. Full variable domain (missing parts from reference TRBV7-2 and TRBJ1-1): GAGVSQSPSNKVTEKGKDVELRCDPISGHTALYWYRQSLGQGLEFLIYFQGNSAPDKSGLPSDRFSAERTGGSVSTLTIQRTQQEDSAVYLCASSSFRGQIEAFFGQGTRLTVV.